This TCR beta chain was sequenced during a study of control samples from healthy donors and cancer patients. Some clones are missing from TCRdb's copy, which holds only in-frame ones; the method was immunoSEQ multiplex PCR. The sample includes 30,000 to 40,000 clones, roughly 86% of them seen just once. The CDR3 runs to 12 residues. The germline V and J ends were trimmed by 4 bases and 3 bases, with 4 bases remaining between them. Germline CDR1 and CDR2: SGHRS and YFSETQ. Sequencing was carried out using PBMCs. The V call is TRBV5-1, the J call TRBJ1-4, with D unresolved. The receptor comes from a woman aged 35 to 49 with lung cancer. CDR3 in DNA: TGCGCCAGCAGCCTATCTAATGAAAAACTGTTTTTT. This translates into CASSLSNEKLFF.